The sequence of this T cell receptor (beta chain) was determined in a study of HIV-infected children after antiretroviral therapy interruption. Unique molecular identifiers were included in an RNA-based 3' RACE TCR library. TCRdb re-derived calls from the 3' RACE reads in MiXCR, one entry per CDR3 protein. The sample includes about 40,000 distinct CDR3 sequences, approximately 6.1% seen only once; the top ten take just under 1%. This clonotype was counted many times. V shed 4 bases, J shed 4 bases, and the junction held 14 bases outside the gene matches. Germline V gives CDR1 SGHTA, CDR2 FQGNSA. CDR3 length: 18 amino acids. Treatment indicated: PENTA 11 planned treatment interruption arm or continuous ART arm.

The receptor was isolated from a pool of human donors with HIV. The chain combines TRBV7-2 with TRBJ2-1; 9 nucleotides align to TRBD2. Source: CD45RA+ CD4+ T cells from PBMCs, pooled from several time points, taken from a donor given antiretroviral therapy, either interrupted or continuous. Subset defined: naive CD4+ CD45RA+ CD45RO- T cells. The chain's CDR3 is CASSSIRRSGGTYNEQFF. For the CDR3, the DNA is TGTGCCAGCAGCTCGATCCGACGTAGCGGGGGTACATACAATGAGCAGTTCTTC.